These 15 T cell receptor beta chains were sequenced from one sample in a study of blood T cell repertoires in COVID-19. TCRdb's copy holds only in-frame clones and misses some; the assay was immunoSEQ multiplex PCR. Of 99,000 or so clones detected, approximately 80% appear once; the ten largest clones hold less than 20%. The sample comprised peripheral blood. These receptors came from a woman aged 80 or over with acute or convalescent COVID-19.

This sequence joins TRBV27 and TRBJ2-1; D is perhaps TRBD2 (6 bases). The length of the CDR3 is 17 residues. The germline V and J ends were trimmed by 1 base and 6 bases, with 19 bases remaining between them. CDR1 and CDR2 from the germline V gene are MNHEY and SMNVEV (reference sequence). The CDR3 loop is CASSLFGGARVANEQFF. In DNA form, the CDR3 reads TGTGCCAGCAGTTTATTCGGAGGGGCCAGGGTCGCCAATGAGCAGTTCTTC.

The chain combines TRBV15 with TRBJ2-5; unclear D gene. This CDR3 has 14 residues. V lost 4 bases and J lost 3, with 12 bases in between. Germline V gene data show CDR1 as LNHNV and CDR2 as YYDKDF (reference sequence). Written as DNA, the CDR3 is TGTGCCACCAGCACCAGCCTAGGAGAAGAGACCCAGTACTTC. Its protein product is CATSTSLGEETQYF. Full variable domain (rest looked up from reference TRBV15 and TRBJ2-5): DAMVIQNPRYQVTQFGKPVTLSCSQTLNHNVMYWYQQKSSQAPKLLFHYYDKDFNNEADTPDNFQSRRPNTSFCFLDIRSPGLGDTAMYLCATSTSLGEETQYFGPGTRLLVL.

The sample holds a few counts of this clone. This chain connects TRBV19 to TRBJ2-5; the match to TRBD1 covers 8 bases. With 2 bases clipped from V and 5 bases from J, the junction kept 10 bases outside the gene matches. Germline-derived CDR1 and CDR2 are LNHDA and SQIVND (reference sequence). The CDR3 loop spans 16 amino acids. This chain's CDR3 is CASSISAQGAGETQYF. CDR3 DNA sequence: TGTGCCAGTAGTATATCAGCTCAGGGGGCTGGGGAGACCCAGTACTTC.

The chain is built from TRBV20-1 and TRBJ2-7; 9 bases align to TRBD2. The germline V gene has CDR1 DFQATT and CDR2 SNEGSKA (reference sequence). J gave up 2 bases and V 3 bases, and 5 bases lay outside the gene matches. There are 14 residues in the CDR3. CDR3 in amino acids: CSASVSGSTYEQYF. The CDR3 nucleotides read TGCAGTGCTAGTGTTAGCGGGAGTACCTACGAGCAGTACTTC.

The J gene is TRBJ1-5, the V gene TRBV19; D remains ambiguous. CDR3 length: 9 amino acids. Germline V gene lookup returns CDR1 LNHDA and CDR2 SQIVND (reference sequence). V was pared by 10 bases and J by 7 bases, with 5 bases between. The CDR3 DNA follows: TGTGCCAACCAGCAGCCCCAGCATTTT. This encodes CANQQPQHF.

The rearrangement joins TRBV27 to TRBJ2-7; TRBD2 might be the D (5 bases). The CDR3 is made up of 13 amino acids. CDR1 is MNHEY and CDR2 is SMNVEV in the germline V gene (reference sequence). Trimming stripped 2 bases from V and 4 bases from J, with 9 bases between. For the CDR3, the DNA is TGTGCCAGCAGTTTAGAGGCGGGTTACGAGCAGTACTTC. It is translated as CASSLEAGYEQYF.

The rearrangement uses TRBV30 and TRBJ2-2; 8 bases line up with TRBD2. J lost 7 bases, V lost 0 bases, and 4 bases had no gene match. Germline lookup yields CDR1 GTSNPN and CDR2 SVGIG (reference sequence). CDR3 size: 14 residues. CDR3: CAWSVAGVGGELFF. The CDR3, as DNA: TGTGCCTGGAGTGTAGCGGGAGTGGGCGGGGAGCTGTTTTTT.

The gene calls are TRBV7-2 and TRBJ2-7; 7 nucleotides agree with TRBD1. This CDR3 has 13 amino acids. Germline V gene data show CDR1 as SGHTA and CDR2 as FQGNSA. The junction had 5 bases not matched to a gene; V was cut back by 5 bases and J by 4 bases. The CDR3 loop is CASSTTGQYEQYV. CDR3 DNA sequence: TGTGCCAGCAGCACGACAGGGCAGTACGAGCAGTACGTC.

This clone has just one count. The chain carries TRBV5-5 and TRBJ2-1; 8 bases agree with TRBD2. V trimming: 5 bases; J trimming: 8 bases; junction bases outside the gene matches: 6. Germline V gene lookup returns CDR1 SGHKS and CDR2 YYEKEE (reference sequence). This CDR3 spans 13 amino acids. The CDR3 coding sequence is TGTGCCAGCAGTTTCGGGACTAGGGATGAGCAGTTCTTC. Its translation: CASSFGTRDEQFF.

This clone turned up a few times. This rearrangement joins TRBV5-5 to TRBJ2-3, with 7 bases aligning to TRBD2. This CDR3 has 17 residues. Germline values: CDR1 SGHKS, CDR2 YYEKEE (reference sequence). The ends lost 0 bases at V and 2 bases at J; junction bases unmatched: 9. The CDR3 nucleotides read TGTGCCAGCAGCTTGGGGGTGGCTAGCGGCTCCACAGATACGCAGTATTTT. As protein: CASSLGVASGSTDTQYF.

V and J are TRBV5-5 and TRBJ2-7, with a tentative D call TRBD1 (6 bases). V lost 1 base and J lost 6, with 8 bases in between. Germline CDR1 and CDR2: SGHKS and YYEKEE (reference sequence). This CDR3 has 12 amino acids. The CDR3 coding sequence is TGTGCCAGCAGCTTGACAGGGTCCGAGCAGTACGTC. Its protein product is CASSLTGSEQYV.

The chain employs TRBV6-9 and TRBJ2-7; possibly TRBD1 for D (5 bases). The V end lost 1 base, the J end lost 7 bases, and 5 bases lay between the germline ends. CDR1 MNHGY and CDR2 SVAAGI come from the germline V gene. This CDR3 has 11 amino acids. The CDR3, as DNA: TGTGCCAGCAGTTATTACAGGGAGCAGTACGTC. It translates to CASSYYREQYV.

The chain has TRBV5-6 and TRBJ1-2; TRBD1 agrees at 10 bases. The germline CDR1 and CDR2 sequences are SGHDT and YYEEEE. V was clipped by 0 bases and J by 3 bases; unmatched bases: 2. The CDR3 length is 15 residues. This chain's CDR3 is CASSLVGQGDYGYTF. The CDR3 DNA reads TGTGCCAGCAGCTTGGTTGGACAGGGGGACTATGGCTACACCTTC.

V gene TRBV7-6 combines with J gene TRBJ2-1; a possible D gene is TRBD2 (5 bases). Trimming removed 5 bases at V and 10 bases at J, with 21 bases between. CDR3 length: 15 residues. CDR1 and CDR2 from the germline V gene are SGHVS and FNYEAQ. The CDR3 protein is CASSPPRDSVREQFF. As DNA, the CDR3 is TGTGCCAGCAGCCCCCCCCGGGATTCCGTGAGGGAGCAGTTCTTC.

This clone was seen a single time. The J gene is TRBJ2-7, the V gene TRBV5-5; D is possibly TRBD1 (7 bases). V lost 5 bases and J lost 1, with 10 bases in between. This CDR3 region has 13 residues. Germline-derived CDR1 and CDR2 are SGHKS and YYEKEE (reference sequence). CDR3 nucleotide sequence: TGTGCCAGCAGGGCGGGACAGTCCTACGAGCAGTACGTC. Translated, it gives CASRAGQSYEQYV.